Presented here are 23 T cell receptor beta chains from one specimen sequenced in a study of T cell changes during pregnancy in multiple sclerosis. Method: immunoSEQ multiplex PCR; TCRdb's copy keeps in-frame clones and lacks some. This sample has some 74,000 clones, with approximately 92% found just once. The sequenced sample was peripheral blood, obtained before pregnancy. These receptors all stem from a female donor with multiple sclerosis, enrolled in a pregnancy study.

The chain has TRBV19 and TRBJ1-1; 9 nucleotides match TRBD1. The V gene's germline CDR1 is LNHDA and CDR2 SQIVND (reference sequence). This CDR3 is 13 amino acids long. Trimming at V came to 6 bases and at J to 7 bases, leaving 6 bases not matched to a gene. The CDR3 coding sequence is TGTGCCAGTAGGGCTACAGGGGGCGATGAAGCTTTCTTT. Residues: CASRATGGDEAFF.

V gene TRBV7-9 combines with J gene TRBJ2-1, with TRBD1 identical over 9 bases. Germline-derived CDR1 and CDR2 are SEHNR and FQNEAQ (reference sequence). V trimming: 4 bases; J trimming: 6 bases; junction bases outside the gene matches: 4. This CDR3 is built from 14 residues. In DNA, the CDR3 is TGTGCCAGCAGCTCGGACAGGGGAGTCAATGAGCAGTTCTTC. Amino acid sequence: CASSSDRGVNEQFF.

This clone was observed once. The J gene is TRBJ1-1, the V gene TRBV11-2; D is ambiguous. Trimming pared 5 bases from V and 1 base from J, leaving 11 bases between. The germline gives CDR1 SGHAT, CDR2 FQNNGV. The CDR3 is 14 amino acids. CDR3 in DNA: TGTGCCAGCAGCCCCGGCTGGGCGAACACTGAAGCTTTCTTT. Translation: CASSPGWANTEAFF.

The rearrangement joins TRBV2 to TRBJ1-4; TRBD1 might be the D (5 bases). In germline, CDR1 is SNHLY, CDR2 FYNNEI. The CDR3 runs to 13 residues. V lost 10 bases to trimming and J lost 4 bases, with 13 bases between them. CDR3 nucleotide sequence: TGTGCCACTGGGGGGGGTCTTAATGAAAAACTGTTTTTT. As protein: CATGGGLNEKLFF.

In its sample, this clone was seen a few times. The DNA for the CDR3 is TGTGCCAGTAGTATAGGGATTTTGCGGGAGAACAATGAGCAGTTCTTC. Translating it yields CASSIGILRENNEQFF. The chain is built from TRBV19 and TRBJ2-1, with 7 positions matching TRBD2. This CDR3 region has 16 residues. Germline V gene data show CDR1 as LNHDA and CDR2 as SQIVND (reference sequence). J gave up 5 bases and V 1 base, and 8 bases lay outside the gene matches.

V is TRBV2 and J is TRBJ1-4; no clear D gene. Germline V lookup: CDR1 SNHLY, CDR2 FYNNEI. The V end lost 6 bases, the J end lost 8 bases, and 19 bases lay between the germline ends. This CDR3 region has 15 residues. CDR3 sequence (DNA): TGTGCCAGCAGGGACTCCGTGAGGGCCCCCGAAAAACTGTTTTTT. The encoded protein is CASRDSVRAPEKLFF.

This chain joins TRBV21-1 and TRBJ2-4; the table's D call of TRBD1 was not tested on the DNA. TRBV21-1 is assigned pseudogene status. This CDR3 comprises 15 residues. The CDR3 nucleotides read TGTGCCAGCAGCCTGAAGGGGTTGAATACGGACATTCAGTACTTC. The encoded protein is CASSLKGLNTDIQYF.

The rearrangement links TRBV11-2 to TRBJ2-2; 7 bases fit TRBD1. The CDR3 runs 16 residues. CDR1 SGHAT and CDR2 FQNNGV come from the germline V gene. V shed 5 bases, J shed 7 bases, and the junction held 13 bases outside the gene matches. In DNA, the CDR3 is TGTGCCAGCAGCCTTGGACAGGATAATCGTTACGGGGAGCTGTTTTTT. This encodes CASSLGQDNRYGELFF.

The J gene is TRBJ2-3, the V gene TRBV7-2, with 13 bases matching TRBD2. Trimming at V came to 3 bases and at J to 3 bases, leaving 6 bases not matched to a gene. CDR3 size: 17 residues. CDR1 is SGHTA, CDR2 FQGNSA, per germline. CDR3 in amino acids: CASSFAGTSGNTDTQYF. In DNA, the CDR3 is TGTGCCAGCAGCTTTGCCGGGACTAGCGGGAATACAGATACGCAGTATTTT.

The chain couples TRBV9 to TRBJ2-5, with TRBD2 identical over 8 bases. CDR3 size: 18 residues. CDR1 is SGDLS and CDR2 is YYNGEE in the germline V gene. V lost 0 bases, J lost 2 bases, and 12 bases stayed unmatched. CDR3 residues: CASSVGTSGLPTQETQYF. The CDR3 nucleotides are TGTGCCAGCAGCGTAGGCACTAGCGGACTACCTACTCAAGAGACCCAGTACTTC.

The V call is TRBV9, the J call TRBJ1-1; D uncertain. The CDR3 consists of 15 residues. V gave up 2 bases and J gave up 6 bases, with 17 bases separating them. Germline V gene lookup returns CDR1 SGDLS and CDR2 YYNGEE. This CDR3 reads CASSVYAGGTAEAFF. The CDR3 DNA is TGTGCCAGCAGCGTTTACGCAGGTGGCACGGCTGAAGCTTTCTTT.

V and J are TRBV15 and TRBJ2-7; 9 positions match TRBD2. The CDR3 has 19 residues. Germline lookup yields CDR1 LNHNV and CDR2 YYDKDF (reference sequence). J was trimmed by 2 bases and V by 4 bases; bases with no gene match: 18. The CDR3: CATSNGREGLRSPPYEQYF. The CDR3 DNA sequence: TGTGCCACCAGCAACGGGCGGGAGGGCCTCAGATCCCCACCCTACGAGCAGTACTTC.

J is TRBJ2-7 and V is TRBV7-3; D gene ambiguous. CDR1 and CDR2 (germline): SGHTA, FQGTGA. This CDR3 contains 13 residues. V lost 4 bases, J lost 4 bases, and 11 bases lay in between. Here the CDR3 reads CASSSTPGYEQYF. For the CDR3, the DNA is TGTGCCAGCAGCTCCACCCCCGGGTACGAGCAGTACTTC.

The CDR3: CASSPKRLGTGELFF. The CDR3 nucleotides read TGTGCCAGCAGCCCGAAGCGATTAGGCACCGGGGAGCTGTTTTTT. The rearrangement links TRBV11-3 to TRBJ2-2; D not certain. Germline V gene sequence: CDR1 SGHNT, CDR2 YENEEA. V lost 5 bases and J 4 bases, leaving 14 bases between the germline ends. The CDR3 is made up of 15 amino acids.

This clone appeared a single time. The CDR3, as DNA: TGTGCCAGCAGTGAAGGGAGAAGGGTGGGGGGTGGTGGGACTGAAGCTTTCTTT. It yields the protein CASSEGRRVGGGGTEAFF. The gene calls are TRBV2 and TRBJ1-1, with a weak D call TRBD1 (5 bases). Germline V gene sequence: CDR1 SNHLY, CDR2 FYNNEI. There are 18 residues in the CDR3. Deletions cut 1 base from V and 5 bases from J, with 23 bases between.

CDR3 sequence (DNA): TGTGCCAGCAGACCCACAGTGGGGCAAGCTTTCTTT. Translation: CASRPTVGQAFF. V gene TRBV28 combines with J gene TRBJ1-1; possible D gene TRBD1, 5 bases. CDR1 is MDHEN and CDR2 is SYDVKM in the germline V gene. V lost 6 bases and J lost 9, with 14 bases in between. The length of the CDR3 is 12 residues.

The J gene is TRBJ2-4, the V gene TRBV19; a possible D gene is TRBD2 (6 bases). CDR1 is LNHDA and CDR2 is SQIVND in the germline V gene (reference sequence). Trimming shortened V by 4 bases and J by 1 base, and 11 bases separated the two germline ends. This CDR3 comprises 15 residues. The CDR3 DNA is TGTGCCAGTAGTAAATGGGAGGAGGCCAAAAACATTCAGTACTTC. It is translated as CASSKWEEAKNIQYF.

The chain joins TRBV4-1 to TRBJ2-5, with 10 nucleotides matching TRBD2. The CDR3 length is 16 residues. Germline lookup yields CDR1 MGHRA and CDR2 YSYEKL. V was pared by 4 bases and J by 0 bases, with 5 bases of the junction left unmatched. The CDR3 bases are TGCGCCAGCAGCCGAACACTAGCGGGGTACCAAGAGACCCAGTACTTC. Protein product: CASSRTLAGYQETQYF.

This clone came up a few times. The chain joins TRBV6-1 to TRBJ2-5; tentative D call: TRBD2 (7 bases). V lost 8 bases, J lost 0 bases, and 10 bases lay in between. This CDR3 is 13 amino acids long. Per germline, CDR1 MNHNS and CDR2 SASEGT. The CDR3 here is CASGGGDQETQYF. CDR3 coding DNA: TGTGCCAGCGGAGGGGGGGACCAAGAGACCCAGTACTTC.

V is TRBV28 and J is TRBJ2-5, with TRBD1 as a possible D gene (8 bases). CDR1 MDHEN and CDR2 SYDVKM come from the germline V gene. This CDR3 has 16 amino acids. The V end was cut by 3 bases, the J end by 2 bases, with 16 bases between. The CDR3 DNA is TGTGCCAGCAGTTTGGGAGGGACAGGAATACAAGAGACCCAGTACTTC. This encodes CASSLGGTGIQETQYF.

This clone showed up just once. This chain uses TRBV18 with TRBJ2-5, with a tentative D call TRBD2 (7 bases). Germline-derived CDR1 and CDR2 are KGHSH and LQKENI. The ends were cut back, 4 bases at V and 5 bases at J, with 11 bases in the middle. The CDR3 runs to 13 residues. The CDR3 protein is CASSQQGGETQYF. The CDR3, as DNA: TGTGCCAGCTCACAACAGGGAGGGGAGACCCAGTACTTC. Looking up the rest from reference TRBV18 and TRBJ2-5 gives the full variable domain: NAGVMQNPRHLVRRRGQEARLRCSPMKGHSHVYWYRQLPEEGLKFMVYLQKENIIDESGMPKERFSAEFPKEGPSILRIQQVVRGDSAAYFCASSQQGGETQYFGPGTRLLVL.

As for this clone: Compared with germline, one end of the junction differs, possibly owing to a read error. CDR3 amino acids: CASSLAPWREKGWNEQFF. The CDR3 nucleotides read TGTGCTAGCAGCTTAGCTCCCTGGCGGGAGAAGGGTTGGAATGAGCAGTTCTTC. J is TRBJ2-1 and V is TRBV7-7; TRBD2 aligns across 7 bases. CDR3 length: 18 amino acids. The germline CDR1 and CDR2 sequences are SSHAT and FNYEAQ (reference sequence).

J is TRBJ2-1 and V is TRBV4-1; D gene unclear. The CDR3 extends over 14 amino acids. The germline V gene has CDR1 MGHRA and CDR2 YSYEKL. V shed 0 bases and J shed 5 bases, with 8 bases lying between them. The CDR3: CASSQDRYNNEQFF. As DNA, the CDR3 is TGCGCCAGCAGCCAAGATCGTTACAACAATGAGCAGTTCTTC.